The 5 T cell receptor beta chains presented below share a single source sample, sequenced in a study of regulatory and conventional T cells in RAG deficiency. The sorted regulatory T cells were CD4+, CD25-high and CD127-low, with genomic DNA sequenced. This table comes from immunoSEQ multiplex PCR, and its TCRdb copy is limited to in-frame clones, with some not included. Here the sample spans roughly 19,000 clones, about 91% being singletons. This sample was shared with a second study, whose subject was regulatory T cells. That paper notes: Primers: 52 TRBV forward and 13 TRBJ reverse.

Source material: Tregs sorted from blood. The receptors originated from a human donor in good health.

The chain employs TRBV7-9 and TRBJ2-1; D is possibly TRBD2 (6 bases). The V gene's germline CDR1 is SEHNR and CDR2 FQNEAQ (reference sequence). Between the trimmed V and J ends, which lost 5 bases and 8 bases, there was a span of 19 bases. This CDR3 is built from 15 residues. The chain's CDR3 is CASSPLTGESDEQFF. In DNA form, the CDR3 reads TGTGCCAGCAGCCCCCTGACGGGAGAATCGGATGAGCAGTTCTTC.

This chain links TRBV19 with TRBJ1-2, with 7 bases fitting TRBD1. Per germline, CDR1 LNHDA and CDR2 SQIVND (reference sequence). J lost 4 bases, V lost 6 bases, and 5 bases had no gene match. The CDR3 is made up of 13 amino acids. The DNA for the CDR3 is TGTGCCAGTAGAGGACAGGTTTTCTATGGCTACACCTTC. Translation gives CASRGQVFYGYTF. The whole variable domain, remainder taken from reference TRBV19 and TRBJ1-2, is DGGITQSPKYLFRKEGQNVTLSCEQNLNHDAMYWYRQDPGQGLRLIYYSQIVNDFQKGDIAEGYSVSREKKESFPLTVTSAQKNPTAFYLCASRGQVFYGYTFGSGTRLTVV.

The chain carries TRBV9 and TRBJ2-2, with D tentatively TRBD1 or TRBD2 (5 bases each). The CDR3 covers 15 residues. Germline CDR1 SGDLS, CDR2 YYNGEE. V lost 2 bases and J lost 0, with 8 bases in between. The CDR3 here is CASSVGRTNTGELFF. In DNA, the CDR3 is TGTGCCAGCAGCGTGGGACGGACGAACACCGGGGAGCTGTTTTTT.

This chain uses TRBV19 with TRBJ2-7; D is tentatively TRBD1 or TRBD2 (6 bases each). This CDR3 is built from 12 residues. Germline V CDR1 and CDR2: LNHDA, SQIVND (reference sequence). Trimming took 7 bases from V and 6 from J, leaving 13 bases between them. Here the CDR3 reads CASKLQGGEQYF. CDR3 bases: TGTGCCAGTAAGCTACAGGGAGGCGAGCAGTACTTC. The full variable domain, with the rest looked up from reference TRBV19 and TRBJ2-7, is DGGITQSPKYLFRKEGQNVTLSCEQNLNHDAMYWYRQDPGQGLRLIYYSQIVNDFQKGDIAEGYSVSREKKESFPLTVTSAQKNPTAFYLCASKLQGGEQYFGPGTRLTVT.

CDR3 DNA sequence: TGTGCCAGCAGCTTAGCGCGTGGGGGAGATACGCAGTATTTT. Its translation: CASSLARGGDTQYF. The V call is TRBV7-9, the J call TRBJ2-3; D tentatively reads TRBD1 or TRBD2 (5 bases each). There are 14 residues in the CDR3. In germline, CDR1 is SEHNR, CDR2 FQNEAQ (reference sequence). Trimming removed 0 bases at V and 5 bases at J, with 9 bases between. Full variable domain (remainder filled in from reference TRBV7-9 and TRBJ2-3): DTGVSQNPRHKITKRGQNVTFRCDPISEHNRLYWYRQTLGQGPEFLTYFQNEAQLEKSRLLSDRFSAERPKGSFSTLEIQRTEQGDSAMYLCASSLARGGDTQYFGPGTRLTVL.